The clone carrying this TCR beta chain was recorded many times. Antigen specificity is unknown. The investigators amplified TCR beta CDR3 regions from RNA transcripts. The HTBI primer set served for first-round RT-PCR of the TCR CDR3. Each CDR3 protein is one row after TCRdb ran MiXCR on the multiplex PCR reads. The profile shows 640,000 or so distinct CDR3 sequences, under 15% of them singletons. The data stem from a study of T cells in Graves' hyperthyroidism and ophthalmopathy. Study-level results: Blood shared most expanded thyroid clonotypes above 0.001.

Clinical symptoms, serum thyroxine, TRAb, thyroid ultrasound and orbital computed tomography established diagnosis. The V gene's germline CDR1 is SQVTM and CDR2 ANQGSEA. After removal of 3 bases from V and 7 bases from J, the junction contained 5 bases not matched to a gene. The CDR3 spans 14 residues. The sequenced sample was blood. The chain couples TRBV29-1 to TRBJ2-2, with 10 positions matching TRBD2. The clonotype was recovered from a middle-aged woman with Graves' ophthalmopathy. The CDR3 sequence: CSVETSGFGGELFF. CDR3 nucleotides: TGCAGCGTTGAGACTAGCGGGTTTGGCGGGGAGCTGTTTTTT.